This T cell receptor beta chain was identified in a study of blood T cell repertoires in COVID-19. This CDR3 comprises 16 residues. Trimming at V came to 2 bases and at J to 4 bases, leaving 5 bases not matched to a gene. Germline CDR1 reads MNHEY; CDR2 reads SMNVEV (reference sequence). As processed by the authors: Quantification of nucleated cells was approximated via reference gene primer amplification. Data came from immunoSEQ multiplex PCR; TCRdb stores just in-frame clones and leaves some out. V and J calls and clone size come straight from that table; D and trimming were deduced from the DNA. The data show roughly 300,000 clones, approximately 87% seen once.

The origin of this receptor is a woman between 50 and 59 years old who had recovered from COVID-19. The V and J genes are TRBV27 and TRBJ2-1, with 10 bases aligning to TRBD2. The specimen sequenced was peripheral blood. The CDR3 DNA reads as TGTGCCAGCAGTTTAAAGGCTAGCGGGAGTTACAATGAGCAGTTCTTC. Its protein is CASSLKASGSYNEQFF.